This T cell receptor beta chain emerged from a study of cytotoxic CD8 clonotypes in ibrutinib-treated CLL. Overall study context: With a range of 6 to 36, the median treatment time before response samples were taken was approximately 11 months.

Trimming took 4 bases from V and 9 from J; bases not matched to a gene: 4. Per germline, CDR1 SGHRS and CDR2 YFSETQ. This CDR3 contains 14 residues. Whole-study results and caveats: Different sampling times were used for sustained-remission and progressing patients. Relative to age-matched healthy donors, clonality at baseline was higher, and it tracked circulating CD8+ T-cell counts.

Of note for this clone: Its target is unknown.

Profiling relied on immunoSEQ multiplex PCR, and the TCRdb table lists in-frame clones only, not all of them. This sample yields just over 200,000 clones, of which about 75% are seen a single time; over 5.5% belongs to the top ten. The chain employs TRBV5-1 and TRBJ1-6, with 10 bases that match TRBD1. The receptor was derived from a human donor with chronic lymphocytic leukemia. This material consisted of PBMCs, taken after 12 months of ibrutinib treatment. The CDR3 is CASSPGQGSSPLHF. DNA of the CDR3: TGCGCCAGCAGCCCGGGACAGGGGAGTTCACCCCTCCACTTT.